The sample holds a few counts of the clone carrying this T cell receptor (beta chain). This sample was included in a study of blood T cell repertoires in COVID-19. Whole-study context: Donors in the United States, Italy and Spain gave samples during acute or convalescent COVID-19. From T cells, B-cell-depleted T cells, or PBMCs came the material, which was cDNA or gDNA.

Per the original methods: It was from reference gene primer amplification that nucleated cell counts were estimated. The assay was immunoSEQ multiplex PCR, and TCRdb's table has in-frame clones only and misses some. V and J calls and clone size are copied from that table; D and trimming were computed from the DNA. Counted here are under 200,000 clones, about 90% occurring once; the ten biggest clones make up under 2%. Germline assignment: CDR1 MNHNS and CDR2 SASEGT. V shed 1 base and J 8 bases; nucleotides not matched to a gene: 4. CDR3 length equals 15 residues. The sample was peripheral blood. The chain recombines TRBV6-1 with TRBJ2-1; 11 nucleotides agree with TRBD2. This clonotype originated in a man between 18 and 35 years old with active or convalescent COVID-19. The CDR3 coding sequence is TGTGCCAGCAGTGAAGACACTAGCGGGAGCTATGAGCAGTTCTTC. It specifies CASSEDTSGSYEQFF.